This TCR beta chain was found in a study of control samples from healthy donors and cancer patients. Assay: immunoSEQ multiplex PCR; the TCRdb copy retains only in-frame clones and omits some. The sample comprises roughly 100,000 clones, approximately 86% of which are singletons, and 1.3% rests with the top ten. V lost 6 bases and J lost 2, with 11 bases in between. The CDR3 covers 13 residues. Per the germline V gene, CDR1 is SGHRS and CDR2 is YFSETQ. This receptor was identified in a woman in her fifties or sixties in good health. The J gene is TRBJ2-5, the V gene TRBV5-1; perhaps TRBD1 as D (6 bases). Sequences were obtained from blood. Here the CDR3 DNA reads TGCGCCAGCACCGTACAGGGACAAGAGACCCAGTACTTC. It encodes CASTVQGQETQYF.